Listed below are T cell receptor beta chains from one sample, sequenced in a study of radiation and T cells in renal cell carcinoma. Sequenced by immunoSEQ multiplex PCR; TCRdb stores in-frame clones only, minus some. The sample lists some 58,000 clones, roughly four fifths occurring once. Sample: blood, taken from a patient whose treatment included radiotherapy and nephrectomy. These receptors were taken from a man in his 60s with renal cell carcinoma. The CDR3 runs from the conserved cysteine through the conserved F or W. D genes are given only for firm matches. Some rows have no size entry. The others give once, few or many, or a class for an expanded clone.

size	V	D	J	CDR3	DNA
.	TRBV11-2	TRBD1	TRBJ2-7	CASSFTGGGYEQYF	TGTGCCAGCAGCTTTACAGGGGGAGGCTACGAGCAGTACTTC
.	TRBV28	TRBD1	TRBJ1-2	CASKGAAIGEGYTF	TGTGCCAGCAAGGGGGCGGCGATCGGGGAGGGCTACACCTTC
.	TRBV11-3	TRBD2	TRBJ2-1	CASSLAYLAGAANEQFF	TGTGCCAGCAGCTTAGCCTATCTAGCGGGCGCGGCCAATGAGCAGTTCTTC
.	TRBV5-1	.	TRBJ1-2	CASSWREDSSNYGYTF	TGCGCCAGCAGCTGGCGGGAGGACAGTTCTAACTATGGCTACACCTTC
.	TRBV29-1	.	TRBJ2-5	CSVEPSSAETQYF	TGCAGCGTTGAACCCTCTAGCGCCGAGACCCAGTACTTC
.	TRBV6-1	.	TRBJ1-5	CATNSPGEHQPQHF	TGTGCCACCAATTCACCAGGCGAGCATCAGCCCCAGCATTTT
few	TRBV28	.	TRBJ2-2	CASSLWRGGLFF	TGTGCCAGCAGTTTATGGCGGGGAGGGCTGTTTTTT
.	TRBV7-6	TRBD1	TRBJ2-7	CASSLISGTGQHEQYF	TGTGCCAGCAGCTTAATCTCCGGGACAGGGCAACACGAGCAGTACTTC
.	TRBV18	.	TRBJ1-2	CASSPDNLQGYGYTF	TGTGCCAGCTCACCAGACAACCTCCAGGGCTATGGCTACACCTTC
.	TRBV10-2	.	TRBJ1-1	CASSETEINTEAFF	TGCGCCAGCAGTGAGACTGAGATAAACACTGAAGCTTTCTTT
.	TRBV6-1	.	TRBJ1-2	CASKTRTDLGGYTF	TGTGCCAGCAAGACCCGGACGGATCTGGGGGGCTACACCTTC
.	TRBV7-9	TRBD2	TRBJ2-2	CASSPAPGLAGYTGELFF	TGTGCCAGCAGCCCAGCGCCCGGACTAGCGGGATACACCGGGGAGCTGTTTTTT
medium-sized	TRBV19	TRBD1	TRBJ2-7	CASSRDRVTYEQYF	TGTGCCAGTAGTAGGGACAGGGTGACCTACGAGCAGTACTTC
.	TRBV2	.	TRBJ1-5	CASTDQGISNQPQHF	TGTGCCAGCACCGATCAGGGGATTAGCAATCAGCCCCAGCATTTT
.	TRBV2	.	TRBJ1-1	CASLRGLMNTEAFF	TGTGCCAGCCTTAGGGGCTTAATGAACACTGAAGCTTTCTTT
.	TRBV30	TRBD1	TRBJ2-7	CAWSGTGSSYEQYF	TGTGCCTGGAGTGGGACAGGTAGCTCCTACGAGCAGTACTTC
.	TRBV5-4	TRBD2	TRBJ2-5	CASSPGTSQETQYF	TGTGCCAGCAGCCCTGGGACTAGCCAAGAGACCCAGTACTTC
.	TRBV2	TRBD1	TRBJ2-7	CASSIQGAVYEQYF	TGTGCCAGCAGTATCCAGGGGGCGGTCTACGAGCAGTACTTC
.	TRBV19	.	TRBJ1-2	CASSISGVGADGYTF	TGTGCCAGTAGTATATCAGGGGTCGGGGCGGATGGCTACACCTTC
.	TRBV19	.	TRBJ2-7	CASSTTGTRGEQYF	TGTGCCAGTAGTACAACCGGCACGCGGGGCGAGCAGTACTTC
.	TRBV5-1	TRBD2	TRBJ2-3	CASSIAGGSDTQYF	TGCGCCAGCAGCATAGCGGGAGGGTCAGATACGCAGTATTTT
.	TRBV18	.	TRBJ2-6	CASSAQGSGSGANVLTF	TGTGCCAGCTCCGCCCAGGGCAGCGGCTCTGGGGCCAACGTCCTGACTTTC
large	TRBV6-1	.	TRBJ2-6	CASSEDWGPGANVLTF	TGTGCCAGCAGTGAAGACTGGGGCCCCGGGGCCAACGTCCTGACTTTC
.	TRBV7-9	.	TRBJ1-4	CASSFPGQTNEKLFF	TGTGCCAGCAGCTTCCCGGGCCAAACTAATGAAAAACTGTTTTTT
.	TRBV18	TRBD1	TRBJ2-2	CASSPTGGANTGELFF	TGTGCCAGCTCACCCACAGGGGGCGCGAACACCGGGGAGCTGTTTTTT
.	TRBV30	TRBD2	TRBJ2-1	CAWYTEGGPYNEQFF	TGTGCCTGGTATACGGAGGGAGGGCCATACAATGAGCAGTTCTTC
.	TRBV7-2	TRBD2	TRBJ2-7	CASSLTSGGLAYEQYF	TGTGCCAGCAGCTTAACTAGCGGGGGCCTTGCCTACGAGCAGTACTTC
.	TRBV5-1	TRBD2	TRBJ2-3	CASSLELAGGSTDTQYF	TGCGCCAGCAGCTTGGAATTAGCGGGGGGGAGCACAGATACGCAGTATTTT
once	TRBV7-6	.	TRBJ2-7	CASSARAVYEQYF	TGTGCCAGCAGCGCACGGGCCGTATACGAGCAGTACTTC
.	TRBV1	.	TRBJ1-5	CTSSQELRTGGSNQPQHF	TGCACCAGCAGCCAAGAACTACGGACAGGTGGTAGCAATCAGCCCCAGCATTTT
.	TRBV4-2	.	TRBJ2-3	CASSLLTAQGTDTQYF	TGTGCCAGCAGCCTTTTAACGGCCCAGGGAACAGATACGCAGTATTTT
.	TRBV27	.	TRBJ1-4	CASSLSRASATNEKLFF	TGTGCCAGCAGTTTGTCAAGGGCCTCCGCAACTAATGAAAAACTGTTTTTT
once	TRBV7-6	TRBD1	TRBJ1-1	CASSLGQGAWSGMDTEAFF	TGTGCCAGCAGCTTAGGACAGGGGGCGTGGAGTGGGATGGACACTGAAGCTTTCTTT